The next 3 T cell receptor beta chains were all read from a single sample in a study of blood T cell repertoires in COVID-19. Sequencing was performed with immunoSEQ multiplex PCR; in TCRdb, only in-frame clones are kept and a portion is missing. The sample shows about 150,000 clones, around 86% of them seen only once. The specimen sequenced was peripheral blood. These receptors were collected from a man aged 60-69 years with COVID-19, enrolled during active disease.

The chain recombines TRBV28 with TRBJ1-2; no clear D. V lost 7 bases and J lost 1, with 13 bases in between. This CDR3 region has 14 residues. Germline values: CDR1 MDHEN, CDR2 SYDVKM. CDR3 residues: CASNQAPLNYGYTF. DNA of the CDR3: TGTGCCAGCAATCAGGCCCCGCTTAACTATGGCTACACCTTC.

The chain recombines TRBV7-2 with TRBJ2-1; D is undetermined. The CDR3 extends over 13 amino acids. In germline, CDR1 is SGHTA, CDR2 FQGNSA. Deletions cut 2 bases from V and 8 bases from J, with 10 bases between. The CDR3 loop is CASSLFSSDEQFF. The CDR3 nucleotides are TGTGCCAGCAGCTTATTTAGCAGCGATGAGCAGTTCTTC.

This rearrangement joins TRBV6-5 to TRBJ1-2; 8 bases align to TRBD1. The CDR3 contains 15 residues. Looked up from germline, CDR1 is MNHEY and CDR2 is SVGAGI. V trimming: 7 bases; J trimming: 1 base; junction bases outside the gene matches: 8. The CDR3 DNA reads as TGTGCCAGCACCCCGGACAGGGAAAATAACTATGGCTACACCTTC. Its protein is CASTPDRENNYGYTF.